This T cell receptor beta chain stems from a study of OX40 agonist ivuxolimab in advanced cancers. V was clipped by 0 bases and J by 5 bases; unmatched bases: 4. The germline V gene has CDR1 MNHEY and CDR2 SVGAGI. The CDR3 sequence is 14 residues long. The repertoire was sequenced with immunoSEQ multiplex PCR; TCRdb's copy has only in-frame clones and lacks some. The table shows fewer than 100,000 clones, with around nine tenths occurring only once. The receptor was derived from an adult with an advanced solid tumor such as melanoma, head and neck, liver or kidney cancer. The chain uses TRBV6-5 and TRBJ2-7; 7 bases agree with TRBD1. Here the sequenced sample was CD4+ or CD8+ T cells sorted from blood, taken in a trial of the OX40 agonist ivuxolimab. Here the CDR3 DNA reads TGTGCCAGCAGTTACTCGATTGGGACAGACGAGCAGTACTTC. Translating gives CASSYSIGTDEQYF.